Below, one TCR beta chain is given with its context. Other DNA sequences in this specimen translate into the identical CDR3. Original analysis: Reference gene primers were amplified, and this amplification served to estimate nucleated cell counts. Method: immunoSEQ multiplex PCR; TCRdb's copy keeps in-frame clones and lacks some. V, J and clone size reflect that table, while D and trimming were determined from the DNA. The sample has over 300,000 clones; more than 70% are singletons. CDR1 MDHEN and CDR2 SYDVKM come from the germline V gene. V was cut by 6 bases and J by 5 bases, with 10 bases left in between. CDR3 length: 12 amino acids. The source of the sample is a study of blood T cell repertoires in COVID-19. Study summary: Collection of acute and convalescent COVID-19 samples took place in the United States, Italy and Spain. T cells, B-cell-depleted T cells, or PBMCs provided the cDNA or gDNA that served as material.

The receptor was isolated from a woman between 45 and 65 years old with acute or convalescent COVID-19. The chain employs TRBV28 and TRBJ1-2; D might be TRBD1 (5 bases). The source material was peripheral blood. The CDR3 DNA follows: TGTGCCAGCAGGCCCGGGGGATATGGCTACACCTTC. Its protein is CASRPGGYGYTF.